These 32 T cell receptor beta chains were all obtained from the same sample, sequenced in a study of blood T cell repertoires in COVID-19. Assay used: immunoSEQ multiplex PCR; TCRdb lists only in-frame clones, some missing. This table holds 150,000 to 200,000 clones, about 85% found once. Sequencing was done on a sample of peripheral blood. The receptors were sampled from a woman aged 30 to 39 with active or convalescent COVID-19.

The chain is built from TRBV3-1 (or the pseudogene TRBV3-2) and TRBJ2-1, with 7 bases aligning to TRBD2. V lost 7 bases to trimming and J lost 4 bases; unmatched junction nucleotides: 10. The CDR3 runs to 15 residues. In germline, CDR1 is LGHDT, CDR2 YNNKEL (reference sequence). CDR3 amino acids: CASTTPGLLYNEQFF. The CDR3 nucleotides are TGTGCCAGCACCACCCCGGGACTACTGTACAATGAGCAGTTCTTC.

This clone came up once. This chain uses TRBV12-2 with TRBJ2-7; the table's D call, TRBD2, was not checked against the DNA. TRBV12-2 is given as a pseudogene. The CDR3 covers 11 residues. The CDR3 spells CASREKSEQYF. The CDR3 DNA reads TGTGCAAGTCGCGAAAAGAGCGAGCAGTACTTC.

The rearrangement links TRBV19 to TRBJ2-1; TRBD1 is a possible D gene (5 bases). The CDR3 totals 14 residues. Per germline, CDR1 LNHDA and CDR2 SQIVND (reference sequence). Deletions cut 7 bases from V and 4 bases from J, with 14 bases between. The CDR3: CASKTGFPYNEQFF. The CDR3, as DNA: TGTGCCAGTAAAACAGGCTTTCCTTACAATGAGCAGTTCTTC. The full variable domain, completed using reference TRBV19 and TRBJ2-1, is DGGITQSPKYLFRKEGQNVTLSCEQNLNHDAMYWYRQDPGQGLRLIYYSQIVNDFQKGDIAEGYSVSREKKESFPLTVTSAQKNPTAFYLCASKTGFPYNEQFFGPGTRLTVL.

The rearrangement uses TRBV5-1 and TRBJ1-5; the D gene is possibly TRBD1 (5 bases). Germline-derived CDR1 and CDR2 are SGHRS and YFSETQ. This CDR3 is built from 16 residues. The germline V and J ends were trimmed by 5 bases and 4 bases, with 19 bases remaining between them. CDR3 amino acids: CASRTETKGGNQPQHF. CDR3 bases: TGCGCCAGCAGGACAGAGACAAAGGGTGGGAATCAGCCCCAGCATTTT. Using reference TRBV5-1 and TRBJ1-5 for the parts outside the CDR3, the full variable domain is KAGVTQTPRYLIKTRGQQVTLSCSPISGHRSVSWYQQTPGQGLQFLFEYFSETQRNKGNFPGRFSGRQFSNSRSEMNVSTLELGDSALYLCASRTETKGGNQPQHFGDGTRLSIL.

The gene calls are TRBV15 and TRBJ1-5; 9 bases are shared with TRBD1. This CDR3 spans 15 amino acids. The V segment lost 6 bases and the J segment 2 bases; nucleotides outside the gene matches: 5. The germline gives CDR1 LNHNV, CDR2 YYDKDF (reference sequence). Here the CDR3 reads CATREQGARNQPQHF. The CDR3 bases are TGTGCCACCAGAGAACAGGGGGCTCGCAATCAGCCCCAGCATTTT.

This rearrangement joins TRBV13 to TRBJ1-2, with TRBD1 matching over 10 bases. The CDR3 extends over 14 amino acids. The V and J ends lost 3 bases and 6 bases, in that order; junction bases with no gene match: 4. Germline lookup yields CDR1 PRHDT and CDR2 FYEKMQ (reference sequence). CDR3 DNA: TGTGCCAGCAGCTTTTGGACAGGGGGTGATGGCTACACCTTC. It translates to CASSFWTGGDGYTF.

The chain employs TRBV7-2 and TRBJ1-1; D might be TRBD1 (6 bases). The CDR3 totals 16 residues. Per germline, CDR1 SGHTA and CDR2 FQGNSA. Trimming pared 4 bases from V and 2 bases from J, leaving 17 bases between. CDR3 DNA sequence: TGTGCCAGCAGCTCTACGTCTCTAGGGGGTAACACTGAAGCTTTCTTT. Its protein product is CASSSTSLGGNTEAFF.

The chain carries TRBV5-5 and TRBJ1-6; D gene uncertain. The CDR3 runs to 16 residues. The germline V and J ends were trimmed by 4 bases and 3 bases, with 14 bases remaining between them. Germline values: CDR1 SGHKS, CDR2 YYEKEE (reference sequence). CDR3 region: CASSPQQAGYNSPLHF. In DNA, the CDR3 is TGTGCCAGCAGCCCTCAGCAGGCCGGCTATAATTCACCCCTCCACTTT.

The chain joins TRBV6-5 to TRBJ2-7, with 7 bases matching TRBD2. This CDR3 is built from 11 residues. CDR1 and CDR2 (germline): MNHEY, SVGAGI. With V trimmed by 5 bases and J by 5 bases, 0 bases remained unmatched. CDR3 residues: CASSRGDEQYF. Written as DNA, the CDR3 is TGTGCCAGCAGTCGGGGGGACGAGCAGTACTTC.

The chain joins TRBV7-9 to TRBJ1-4; 10 bases align to TRBD1. In germline, CDR1 is SEHNR, CDR2 FQNEAQ (reference sequence). The CDR3 is 14 residues long. Trimming removed 4 bases from V and 5 bases from J; junction bases left unmatched: 1. CDR3 protein: CASSWGQGNEKLFF. The CDR3 DNA reads as TGTGCCAGCAGCTGGGGACAGGGGAATGAAAAACTGTTTTTT.

The chain carries TRBV2 and TRBJ1-4; 9 positions match TRBD1. This CDR3 is 15 amino acids long. In germline, CDR1 is SNHLY, CDR2 FYNNEI. Trimming removed 1 base from V and 8 bases from J; junction bases left unmatched: 5. The chain's CDR3 is CASSEEVTGGEKLFF. The DNA of the CDR3 is TGTGCCAGCAGTGAAGAGGTGACAGGGGGGGAAAAACTGTTTTTT.

V gene TRBV20-1 combines with J gene TRBJ1-4, with a weak D call TRBD1 (6 bases). Looked up from germline, CDR1 is DFQATT and CDR2 is SNEGSKA (reference sequence). The CDR3 has 15 residues. V was pared by 3 bases and J by 3 bases, with 14 bases between. CDR3 sequence reads: CSASGLGGPNEKLFF. For the CDR3, the DNA is TGCAGTGCTAGTGGCCTTGGGGGCCCTAATGAAAAACTGTTTTTT.

This chain joins TRBV11-2 and TRBJ1-5; weak D call: TRBD1 (5 bases). V lost 6 bases and J 7 bases, leaving 13 bases between the germline ends. Germline V lookup: CDR1 SGHAT, CDR2 FQNNGV. The CDR3 sequence is 13 residues long. Here the CDR3 reads CASSLVGRQPQHF. The CDR3 DNA is TGTGCCAGCAGTTTGGTGGGGCGCCAGCCCCAGCATTTT. Full variable domain (remainder filled in from reference TRBV11-2 and TRBJ1-5): EAGVAQSPRYKIIEKRQSVAFWCNPISGHATLYWYQQILGQGPKLLIQFQNNGVVDDSQLPKDRFSAERLKGVDSTLKIQPAKLEDSAVYLCASSLVGRQPQHFGDGTRLSIL.

V gene TRBV28 combines with J gene TRBJ2-1, with a weak D call TRBD2 (5 bases). CDR3 size: 17 residues. V was pared by 4 bases and J by 2 bases, with 18 bases between. Germline V lookup: CDR1 MDHEN, CDR2 SYDVKM. In DNA, the CDR3 is TGTGCCAGCAGTTCCCGGAGGTCTAGGAGTCCCTACAATGAGCAGTTCTTC. Translated: CASSSRRSRSPYNEQFF. Combining the CDR3 with reference TRBV28 and TRBJ2-1 gives the whole variable domain DVKVTQSSRYLVKRTGEKVFLECVQDMDHENMFWYRQDPGLGLRLIYFSYDVKMKEKGDIPEGYSVSREKKERFSLILESASTNQTSMYLCASSSRRSRSPYNEQFFGPGTRLTVL.

V is TRBV19 and J is TRBJ2-5; perhaps TRBD2 as D (6 bases). The CDR3 sequence is 15 residues long. Per the germline V gene, CDR1 is LNHDA and CDR2 is SQIVND (reference sequence). V shed 6 bases and J shed 1 base, with 15 bases lying between them. In nucleotides, the CDR3 is TGTGCCAGTAGGTCCCATGGAGGGAGCCAAGAGACCCAGTACTTC. This translates into CASRSHGGSQETQYF.

J is TRBJ2-7 and V is TRBV3-1 (or the pseudogene TRBV3-2); TRBD2 might be the D (5 bases). CDR3 length equals 15 residues. Germline V gene data show CDR1 as LGHDT and CDR2 as YNNKEL (reference sequence). V lost 3 bases, J lost 9 bases, and 21 bases lay in between. DNA for the CDR3: TGTGCCAGCAGCCAGACCGACGGACTTCTACGAGGGCAGTACTTC. It codes for CASSQTDGLLRGQYF.

Comment on this clone: One end of the junction does not line up with germline, which may come from a read error. The chain couples TRBV20-1 to TRBJ1-2, with D perhaps matching TRBD1 (6 bases). CDR3 size: 11 residues. Germline V gene lookup returns CDR1 DFQATT and CDR2 SNEGSKA (reference sequence). The CDR3 DNA reads TGTGGGACAACGACCAACTATGGCTACACCTTC. Protein: CGTTTNYGYTF.

This clone was detected only a few times. The chain recombines TRBV4-2 with TRBJ2-5; TRBD2 aligns across 7 bases. CDR3 length equals 14 residues. Looked up from germline, CDR1 is LGHNA and CDR2 is YNFKEQ. The J segment lost 4 bases and the V segment lost 8 bases, leaving 10 bases of the junction unmatched. The CDR3 DNA follows: TGTGCCAGCGGCAATCGACTAGCAGGAGAGACCCAGTACTTC. Protein product: CASGNRLAGETQYF.

The chain employs TRBV12-3 or TRBV12-4 and TRBJ1-2; D is possibly TRBD1 (5 bases). The germline V and J ends were trimmed by 7 bases and 7 bases, with 16 bases remaining between them. The CDR3 sequence is 13 residues long. The CDR3 sequence is CASTLAGVGGYTF. CDR3 DNA sequence: TGTGCCAGCACCCTGGCGGGGGTAGGTGGCTACACCTTC.

This clone was seen a single time. The J gene is TRBJ1-1, the V gene TRBV10-1; weak D call: TRBD1 (6 bases). The V end was cut by 0 bases, the J end by 6 bases, with 14 bases between. This CDR3 contains 15 residues. From germline, CDR1 is WNHNN and CDR2 SYGVQD (reference sequence). The CDR3 coding sequence is TGCGCCAGCAGTGAGTCTAGGGGGGGCATCGCTGAAGCTTTCTTT. Translating gives CASSESRGGIAEAFF.

Comments on this clone: The same CDR3 can be traced to other DNA sequences in this sample. The chain recombines TRBV18 with TRBJ2-2; D remains ambiguous. Trimming took 8 bases from V and 2 from J, leaving 9 bases between them. This CDR3 has 13 residues. CDR1 and CDR2 from the germline V gene are KGHSH and LQKENI. The CDR3 DNA follows: TGTGCCAGCCAGACGGGTAACACCGGGGAGCTGTTTTTT. It translates to CASQTGNTGELFF.

The chain has TRBV19 and TRBJ2-1; TRBD2 aligns across 12 bases. The CDR3 is 18 amino acids. The germline gives CDR1 LNHDA, CDR2 SQIVND (reference sequence). Germline trimming cut 2 bases from V and 13 bases from J; bases unmatched to any gene: 18. The CDR3: CASSIKRGLGTSGLPQFF. In DNA, the CDR3 is TGTGCCAGTAGTATAAAAAGAGGGTTGGGGACTAGCGGGTTGCCTCAGTTCTTC. Variable domain in full (rest from reference TRBV19 and TRBJ2-1): DGGITQSPKYLFRKEGQNVTLSCEQNLNHDAMYWYRQDPGQGLRLIYYSQIVNDFQKGDIAEGYSVSREKKESFPLTVTSAQKNPTAFYLCASSIKRGLGTSGLPQFFGPGTRLTVL.

The V call is TRBV5-1, the J call TRBJ2-2, with 10 bases lining up with TRBD2. Germline V gene sequence: CDR1 SGHRS, CDR2 YFSETQ. V was clipped by 4 bases and J by 0 bases; unmatched bases: 3. The CDR3 length is 16 residues. The DNA for the CDR3 is TGCGCCAGCAGCCGGACTAGCGGTACGAACACCGGGGAGCTGTTTTTT. Translation gives CASSRTSGTNTGELFF.

This chain uses TRBV6-5 with TRBJ1-4; 7 nucleotides match TRBD1. J lost 4 bases, V lost 5 bases, and 7 bases had no gene match. Germline V gene data show CDR1 as MNHEY and CDR2 as SVGAGI. CDR3 size: 15 residues. The CDR3 nucleotides are TGTGCCAGCAGTCCCCAGGGGGGCCTTAATGAAAAACTGTTTTTT. It is translated as CASSPQGGLNEKLFF.

This clone was seen just once. V gene TRBV27 combines with J gene TRBJ1-4; D is undetermined. Germline V CDR1 and CDR2: MNHEY, SMNVEV (reference sequence). The CDR3 sequence is 12 residues long. Trimming left V 5 bases short and J 7 bases short, with 8 bases between. As DNA, the CDR3 is TGTGCCAGCAGTCGTTCAGGTGAAAAACTGTTTTTT. As protein: CASSRSGEKLFF.

This rearrangement joins TRBV18 to TRBJ1-4; maybe TRBD1 (5 bases). The length of the CDR3 is 15 residues. Trimming left V 1 base short and J 2 bases short, with 8 bases between. Germline V gives CDR1 KGHSH, CDR2 LQKENI. CDR3 DNA: TGTGCCAGCTCACCACAGGCAGGGACTAATGAAAAACTGTTTTTT. Translation gives CASSPQAGTNEKLFF. Using reference TRBV18 and TRBJ1-4 for the parts outside the CDR3, the full variable domain is NAGVMQNPRHLVRRRGQEARLRCSPMKGHSHVYWYRQLPEEGLKFMVYLQKENIIDESGMPKERFSAEFPKEGPSILRIQQVVRGDSAAYFCASSPQAGTNEKLFFGSGTQLSVL.

This chain connects TRBV18 to TRBJ1-1; the D gene is possibly TRBD1 (5 bases). Trimming took 5 bases from V and 3 from J, leaving 10 bases between them. The CDR3 loop spans 13 amino acids. Germline CDR1 is KGHSH and CDR2 is LQKENI. CDR3 in DNA: TGTGCCAGCTCAGTCAGGGCAGACACTGAAGCTTTCTTT. It encodes CASSVRADTEAFF.

J is TRBJ1-4 and V is TRBV28; the D gene is possibly TRBD1 (6 bases). CDR3 length equals 17 residues. Germline values: CDR1 MDHEN, CDR2 SYDVKM. The V end was cut by 3 bases, the J end by 7 bases, with 21 bases between. The CDR3 sequence is CASSFPRVRGSGEKLFF. DNA for the CDR3: TGTGCCAGCAGTTTCCCAAGGGTTAGGGGGTCGGGTGAAAAACTGTTTTTT. Together with reference TRBV28 and TRBJ1-4, the CDR3 gives the full variable domain: DVKVTQSSRYLVKRTGEKVFLECVQDMDHENMFWYRQDPGLGLRLIYFSYDVKMKEKGDIPEGYSVSREKKERFSLILESASTNQTSMYLCASSFPRVRGSGEKLFFGSGTQLSVL.

This chain uses TRBV19 with TRBJ1-5, with TRBD1 identical over 9 bases. V lost 6 bases, J lost 2 bases, and 5 bases stayed unmatched. CDR1 and CDR2 (germline): LNHDA, SQIVND (reference sequence). The CDR3 is 15 amino acids. This CDR3 reads CASRPGQGRNQPQHF. In nucleotides, the CDR3 is TGTGCCAGTAGACCAGGACAGGGGCGCAATCAGCCCCAGCATTTT.

The V call is TRBV5-1, the J call TRBJ1-4; a possible D gene is TRBD1 (5 bases). The germline CDR1 and CDR2 sequences are SGHRS and YFSETQ. V was pared by 1 base and J by 0 bases, with 16 bases between. This CDR3 has 18 residues. CDR3 in DNA: TGCGCCAGCAGCTTGCAGGGCACCAACCCAACAACTAATGAAAAACTGTTTTTT. Its protein is CASSLQGTNPTTNEKLFF.

V gene TRBV28 combines with J gene TRBJ1-1, with 12 bases fitting TRBD1. V lost 5 bases and J lost 4; bases outside the gene matches: 5. Germline V CDR1 and CDR2: MDHEN, SYDVKM. The CDR3 runs to 15 residues. This CDR3 reads CASSDPGQGATEAFF. The CDR3 DNA reads TGTGCCAGCAGTGACCCGGGACAGGGGGCCACTGAAGCTTTCTTT.

The rearrangement uses TRBV29-1 and TRBJ2-1; D possibly corresponds to TRBD2 (5 bases). V was clipped by 4 bases and J by 5 bases, with 15 bases between them. The germline gives CDR1 SQVTM, CDR2 ANQGSEA. The CDR3 sequence is 14 residues long. CDR3 sequence (DNA): TGCAGCGTTGGGGTCCGGGGAAGGGACAATGAGCAGTTCTTC. This sequence encodes CSVGVRGRDNEQFF.